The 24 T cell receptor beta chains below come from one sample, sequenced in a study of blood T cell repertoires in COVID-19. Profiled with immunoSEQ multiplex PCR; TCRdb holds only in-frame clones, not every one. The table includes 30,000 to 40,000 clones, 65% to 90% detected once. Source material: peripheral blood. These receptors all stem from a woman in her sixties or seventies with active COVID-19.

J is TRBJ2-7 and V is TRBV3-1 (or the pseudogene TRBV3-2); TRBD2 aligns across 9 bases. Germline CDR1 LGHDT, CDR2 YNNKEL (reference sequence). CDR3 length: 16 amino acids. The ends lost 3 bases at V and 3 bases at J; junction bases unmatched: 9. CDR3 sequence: CASSQGGSGRIYEQYF. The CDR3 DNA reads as TGTGCCAGCAGCCAGGGTGGTAGCGGGAGAATCTACGAGCAGTACTTC.

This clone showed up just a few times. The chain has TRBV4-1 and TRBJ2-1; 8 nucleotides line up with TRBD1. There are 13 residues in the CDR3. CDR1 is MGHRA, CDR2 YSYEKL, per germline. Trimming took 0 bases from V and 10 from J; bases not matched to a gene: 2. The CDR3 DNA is TGCGCCAGCAGCCAAGACAGGGGGCTCGAGCAGTTCTTC. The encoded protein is CASSQDRGLEQFF.

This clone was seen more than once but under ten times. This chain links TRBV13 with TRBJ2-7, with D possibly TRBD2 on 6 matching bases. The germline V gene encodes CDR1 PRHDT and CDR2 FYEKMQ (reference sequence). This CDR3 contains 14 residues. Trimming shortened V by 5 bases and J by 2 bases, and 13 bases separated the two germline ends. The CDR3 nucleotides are TGTGCCAGCAGCCCTTACGGGGGAACCTACGAGCAGTACTTC. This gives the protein CASSPYGGTYEQYF.

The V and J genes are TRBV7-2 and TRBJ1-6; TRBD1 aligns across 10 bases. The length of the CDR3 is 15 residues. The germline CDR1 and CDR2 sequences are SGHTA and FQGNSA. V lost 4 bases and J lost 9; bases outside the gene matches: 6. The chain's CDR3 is CASSWGGTGVSPLHF. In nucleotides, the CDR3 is TGTGCCAGCAGCTGGGGGGGGACAGGGGTTTCACCCCTCCACTTT.

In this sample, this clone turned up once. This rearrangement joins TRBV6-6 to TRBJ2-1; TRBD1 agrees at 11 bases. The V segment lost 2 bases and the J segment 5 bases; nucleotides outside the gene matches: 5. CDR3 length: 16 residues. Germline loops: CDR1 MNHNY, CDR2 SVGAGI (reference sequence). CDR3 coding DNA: TGTGCCAGCAGTTACGTCTGGGGACAGGGGGACAATGAGCAGTTCTTC. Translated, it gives CASSYVWGQGDNEQFF.

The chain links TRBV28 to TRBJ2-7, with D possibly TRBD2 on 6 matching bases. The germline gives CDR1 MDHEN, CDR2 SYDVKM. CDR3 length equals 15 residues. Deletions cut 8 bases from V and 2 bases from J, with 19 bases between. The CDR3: CASFTRRGPPYEQYF. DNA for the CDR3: TGTGCCAGCTTTACCCGGAGGGGACCTCCCTACGAGCAGTACTTC.

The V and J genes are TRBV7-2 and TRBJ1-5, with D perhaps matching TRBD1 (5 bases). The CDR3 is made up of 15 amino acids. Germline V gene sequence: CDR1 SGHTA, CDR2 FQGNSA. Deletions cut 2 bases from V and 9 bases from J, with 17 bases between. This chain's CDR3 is CASSLKDGGLWPQHF. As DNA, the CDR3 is TGTGCCAGCAGCTTAAAAGACGGGGGTTTGTGGCCCCAGCATTTT.

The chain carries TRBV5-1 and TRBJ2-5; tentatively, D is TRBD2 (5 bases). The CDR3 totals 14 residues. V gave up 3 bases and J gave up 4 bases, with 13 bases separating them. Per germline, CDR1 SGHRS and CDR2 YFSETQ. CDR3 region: CASSSTRGLETQYF. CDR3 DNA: TGCGCCAGCAGCTCTACCCGGGGTTTAGAGACCCAGTACTTC.

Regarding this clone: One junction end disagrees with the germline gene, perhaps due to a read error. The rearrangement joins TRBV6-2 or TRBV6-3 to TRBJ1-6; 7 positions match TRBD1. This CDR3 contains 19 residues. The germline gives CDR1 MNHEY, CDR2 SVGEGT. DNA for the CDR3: TGTGCCAGCACTTACAACTATTTATCACAGGGGTTGGTGAATTCACCCCTCCACTTT. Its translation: CASTYNYLSQGLVNSPLHF.

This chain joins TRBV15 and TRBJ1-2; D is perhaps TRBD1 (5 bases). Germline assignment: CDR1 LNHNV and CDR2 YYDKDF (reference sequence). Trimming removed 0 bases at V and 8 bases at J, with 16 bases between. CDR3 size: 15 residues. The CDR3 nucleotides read TGTGCCACCAGCAGAGATAGCACCGGACATCTCGGCTACACCTTC. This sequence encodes CATSRDSTGHLGYTF. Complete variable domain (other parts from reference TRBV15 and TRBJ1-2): DAMVIQNPRYQVTQFGKPVTLSCSQTLNHNVMYWYQQKSSQAPKLLFHYYDKDFNNEADTPDNFQSRRPNTSFCFLDIRSPGLGDTAMYLCATSRDSTGHLGYTFGSGTRLTVV.

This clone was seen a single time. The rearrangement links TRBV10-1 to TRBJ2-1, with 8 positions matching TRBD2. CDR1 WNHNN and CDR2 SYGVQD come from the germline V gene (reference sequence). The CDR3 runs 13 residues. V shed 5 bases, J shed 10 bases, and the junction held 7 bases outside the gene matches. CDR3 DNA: TGCGCCAGCAGTCCGGGACTAGTAGGCGAGCAGTTCTTC. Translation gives CASSPGLVGEQFF.

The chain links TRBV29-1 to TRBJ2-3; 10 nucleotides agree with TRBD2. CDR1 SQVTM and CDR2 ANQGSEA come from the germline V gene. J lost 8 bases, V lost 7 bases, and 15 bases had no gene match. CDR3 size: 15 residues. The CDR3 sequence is CSGSGGQGAAGTQYF. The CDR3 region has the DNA TGCAGCGGTAGCGGGGGGCAGGGGGCGGCGGGTACGCAGTATTTT.

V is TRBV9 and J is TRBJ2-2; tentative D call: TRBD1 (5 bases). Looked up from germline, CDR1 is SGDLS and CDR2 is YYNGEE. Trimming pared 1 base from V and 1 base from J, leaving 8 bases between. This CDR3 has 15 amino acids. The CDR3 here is CASSVFGQNTGELFF. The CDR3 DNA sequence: TGTGCCAGCAGCGTATTTGGACAGAACACCGGGGAGCTGTTTTTT.

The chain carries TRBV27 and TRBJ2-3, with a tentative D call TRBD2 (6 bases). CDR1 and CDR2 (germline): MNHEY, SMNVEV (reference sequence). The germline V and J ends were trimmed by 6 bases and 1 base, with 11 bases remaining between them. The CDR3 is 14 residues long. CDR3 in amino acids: CASRREWGTDTQYF. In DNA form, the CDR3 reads TGTGCCAGCAGACGGGAGTGGGGCACAGATACGCAGTATTTT.

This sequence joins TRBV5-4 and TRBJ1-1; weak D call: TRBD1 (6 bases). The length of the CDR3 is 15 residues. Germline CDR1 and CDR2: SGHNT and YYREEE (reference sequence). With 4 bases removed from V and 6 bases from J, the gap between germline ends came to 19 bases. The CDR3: CASSPGGGGIPEAFF. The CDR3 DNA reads TGTGCCAGCAGCCCCGGGGGAGGGGGGATCCCTGAAGCTTTCTTT.

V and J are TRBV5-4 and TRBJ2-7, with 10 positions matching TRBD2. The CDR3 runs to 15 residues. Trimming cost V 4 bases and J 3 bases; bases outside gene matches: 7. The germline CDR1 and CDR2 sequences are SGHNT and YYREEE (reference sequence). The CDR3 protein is CASSPAGGPNYEQYF. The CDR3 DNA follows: TGTGCCAGCAGCCCAGCGGGAGGGCCGAACTACGAGCAGTACTTC.

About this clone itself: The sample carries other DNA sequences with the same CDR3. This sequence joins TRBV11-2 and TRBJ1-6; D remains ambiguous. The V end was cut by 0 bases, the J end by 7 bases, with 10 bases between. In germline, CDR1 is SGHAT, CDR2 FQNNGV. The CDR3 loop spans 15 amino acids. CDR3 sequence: CASSLEPGPNSPLHF. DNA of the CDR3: TGTGCCAGCAGCTTAGAACCGGGTCCGAATTCACCCCTCCACTTT.

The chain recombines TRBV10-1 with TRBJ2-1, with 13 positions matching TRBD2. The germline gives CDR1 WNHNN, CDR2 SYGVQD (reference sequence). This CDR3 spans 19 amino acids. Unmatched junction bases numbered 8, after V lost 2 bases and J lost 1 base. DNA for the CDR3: TGCGCCAGCAGTGAGATCGGACTAGCGGGAGTTGGATCCTACAATGAGCAGTTCTTC. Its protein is CASSEIGLAGVGSYNEQFF.

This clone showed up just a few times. In DNA, the CDR3 is TGTGCCAGCAAGTCCGACAGGAACACAGATACGCAGTATTTT. Its protein product is CASKSDRNTDTQYF. V and J are TRBV2 and TRBJ2-3, with D perhaps matching TRBD1 (6 bases). V was cut by 7 bases and J by 2 bases, with 13 bases left in between. In germline, CDR1 is SNHLY, CDR2 FYNNEI. CDR3 size: 14 residues.

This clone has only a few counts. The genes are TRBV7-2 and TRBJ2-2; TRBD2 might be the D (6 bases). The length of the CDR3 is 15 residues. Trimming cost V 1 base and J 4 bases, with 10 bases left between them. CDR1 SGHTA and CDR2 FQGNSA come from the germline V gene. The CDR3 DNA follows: TGTGCCAGCAGCTTAGGGGCGGGGTCCACCGGGGAGCTGTTTTTT. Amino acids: CASSLGAGSTGELFF. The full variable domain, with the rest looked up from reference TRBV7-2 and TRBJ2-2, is GAGVSQSPSNKVTEKGKDVELRCDPISGHTALYWYRQSLGQGLEFLIYFQGNSAPDKSGLPSDRFSAERTGGSVSTLTIQRTQQEDSAVYLCASSLGAGSTGELFFGEGSRLTVL.

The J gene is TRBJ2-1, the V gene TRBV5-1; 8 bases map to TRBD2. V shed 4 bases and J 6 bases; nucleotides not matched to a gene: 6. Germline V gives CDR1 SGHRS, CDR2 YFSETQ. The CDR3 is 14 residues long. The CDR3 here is CASSLSGIVNEQFF. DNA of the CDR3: TGCGCCAGCAGCCTTAGCGGGATAGTCAATGAGCAGTTCTTC.

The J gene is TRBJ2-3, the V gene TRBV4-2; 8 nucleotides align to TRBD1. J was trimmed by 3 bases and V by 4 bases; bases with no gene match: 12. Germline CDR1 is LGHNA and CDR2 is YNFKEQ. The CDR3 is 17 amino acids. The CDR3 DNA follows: TGTGCCAGCAGCCGCGGGACGGACAGGGTAATTACAGATACGCAGTATTTT. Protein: CASSRGTDRVITDTQYF.

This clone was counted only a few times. As DNA, the CDR3 is TGTGCCAGCAGCCGCCAGGGTAGCTCGGGTAATTCACCCCTCCACTTT. Encoded protein: CASSRQGSSGNSPLHF. The chain couples TRBV16 to TRBJ1-6; tentative D call: TRBD1 (5 bases). The V end was cut by 4 bases, the J end by 6 bases, with 16 bases between. The germline gives CDR1 KGHSY, CDR2 FQNENV. This CDR3 is built from 16 residues.

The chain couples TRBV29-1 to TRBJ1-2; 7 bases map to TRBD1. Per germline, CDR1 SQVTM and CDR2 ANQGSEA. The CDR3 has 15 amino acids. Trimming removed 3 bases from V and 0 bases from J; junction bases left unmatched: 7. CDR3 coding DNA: TGCAGCGTTGATCCAGGACAGGATACTAACTATGGCTACACCTTC. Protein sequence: CSVDPGQDTNYGYTF.